A single sample is the source of the 20 T cell receptor beta chains below, sequenced in a study of PD-1 blockade in classical Hodgkin lymphoma. Clones were read by immunoSEQ multiplex PCR, and TCRdb kept only the in-frame ones, dropping some. Of approximately 41,000 clones in the sample, about 70% are singletons; the top ten hold 3% to 4%. Time point specified: cycle 4 day 1 (C4D1), after around six weeks of nivolumab. All the patients suffered relapse after autologous stem cell transplantation, and brentuximab vedotin exposure differed. The sample here was peripheral blood mononuclear cells (PBMCs), taken before the fourth cycle of nivolumab. Every receptor here comes from a human donor with classical Hodgkin lymphoma.

The chain recombines TRBV5-1 with TRBJ2-7; tentative D call: TRBD2 (6 bases). V shed 1 base and J shed 0 bases, with 8 bases lying between them. The CDR3 sequence is 14 residues long. Germline V gives CDR1 SGHRS, CDR2 YFSETQ. The CDR3, as DNA: TGCGCCAGCAGCTTGACGGGACTCTCCTACGAGCAGTACTTC. Amino acid sequence: CASSLTGLSYEQYF.

The chain combines TRBV5-1 with TRBJ2-3; maybe TRBD1 (7 bases). The CDR3 has 16 amino acids. Germline assignment: CDR1 SGHRS and CDR2 YFSETQ. Trimming pared 3 bases from V and 2 bases from J, leaving 16 bases between. The CDR3 bases are TGCGCCAGCAGCTGGGAGGAGGGACAGTACACAGATACGCAGTATTTT. Translated, it gives CASSWEEGQYTDTQYF.

This clone came up many times. The V gene is TRBV6-5, the J gene TRBJ1-4, with D tentatively TRBD1 (6 bases). The CDR3 spans 16 residues. V lost 2 bases and J 7 bases, leaving 17 bases between the germline ends. Per the germline V gene, CDR1 is MNHEY and CDR2 is SVGAGI. CDR3 protein: CASSYRKQGGGEKLFF. The DNA of the CDR3 is TGTGCCAGCAGTTACCGAAAACAGGGTGGAGGTGAAAAACTGTTTTTT.

The gene calls are TRBV7-2 and TRBJ1-1, with 7 bases fitting TRBD1. CDR3 length: 16 amino acids. Unmatched junction bases numbered 9, after V lost 1 base and J lost 4 bases. CDR1 and CDR2 (germline): SGHTA, FQGNSA. CDR3 protein: CASSLEETGFGTEAFF. In DNA, the CDR3 is TGTGCCAGCAGCTTAGAAGAGACAGGGTTTGGCACTGAAGCTTTCTTT.

The chain recombines TRBV30 with TRBJ2-5, with 8 bases that match TRBD1. This CDR3 comprises 15 residues. V shed 0 bases and J 2 bases; nucleotides not matched to a gene: 5. Germline values: CDR1 GTSNPN, CDR2 SVGIG (reference sequence). CDR3 nucleotide sequence: TGTGCCTGGAGTGTACGGACAGGGCGGCAAGAGACCCAGTACTTC. Its translation is CAWSVRTGRQETQYF.

The genes are TRBV4-3 and TRBJ2-1, with TRBD1 matching over 7 bases. The CDR3 is made up of 15 amino acids. Germline V gene lookup returns CDR1 LGHNA and CDR2 YSLEER. V gave up 1 base and J gave up 9 bases; unmatched junction bases: 9. The CDR3 DNA reads TGCGCCAGCAGCCAAGTTAGACAGGGTCCCCCTGAGCAGTTCTTC. This codes for CASSQVRQGPPEQFF.

This clone was counted a few times. The chain is built from TRBV29-1 and TRBJ1-4, with TRBD1 as a possible D gene (5 bases). V was cut by 1 base and J by 7 bases, with 13 bases left in between. The CDR3 length is 14 residues. Per the germline V gene, CDR1 is SQVTM and CDR2 is ANQGSEA. CDR3 bases: TGCAGCGTTGAAGCGGGGCGCGGTTCTGAAAAACTGTTTTTT. Its translation is CSVEAGRGSEKLFF.

This clone was seen repeatedly, ten times or more. The chain couples TRBV4-1 to TRBJ2-7; 7 positions agree with TRBD2. Germline V gene sequence: CDR1 MGHRA, CDR2 YSYEKL. Germline trimming cut 4 bases from V and 5 bases from J; bases unmatched to any gene: 5. This CDR3 comprises 13 residues. This CDR3 reads CASSPNRGDEQYF. CDR3 coding DNA: TGCGCCAGCAGCCCCAACCGGGGGGACGAGCAGTACTTC.

The chain has TRBV7-8 and TRBJ2-1; 9 nucleotides agree with TRBD1. There are 15 residues in the CDR3. Trimming cost V 2 bases and J 6 bases; bases outside gene matches: 5. Germline V CDR1 and CDR2: SGHVS, FQNEAQ. The CDR3 nucleotides read TGTGCCAGCAGCTTAAACAGGGGGCGAGTCAATGAGCAGTTCTTC. As protein: CASSLNRGRVNEQFF.

This chain uses TRBV5-8 with TRBJ1-1, with D possibly matching TRBD1 (5 bases). This CDR3 is built from 14 residues. Deletions cut 1 base from V and 6 bases from J, with 13 bases between. In germline, CDR1 is SGHTS, CDR2 YDEGEE. The CDR3 protein is CASSLRGEGAEAFF. Written as DNA, the CDR3 is TGTGCCAGCAGCTTGCGAGGGGAGGGAGCTGAAGCTTTCTTT.

This rearrangement joins TRBV27 to TRBJ1-5, with no clear D. The CDR3 totals 15 residues. V was shortened by 3 bases and J by 6 bases, with 15 bases between the two germline ends. Looked up from germline, CDR1 is MNHEY and CDR2 is SMNVEV (reference sequence). The CDR3 DNA follows: TGTGCCAGCAGTTTGACATGGCTCGGCTCTCAGCCCCAGCATTTT. This codes for CASSLTWLGSQPQHF.

Notes on this clone: This sequence is one base from a far larger clone and is likely a read error. Other DNA sequences from this sample encode an identical CDR3 as well. The rearrangement links TRBV7-2 to TRBJ2-7; 7 bases line up with TRBD1. Trimming at V came to 5 bases and at J to 6 bases, leaving 13 bases not matched to a gene. The CDR3 extends over 15 amino acids. Germline lookup yields CDR1 SGHTA and CDR2 FQGNSA. The CDR3 loop reads CASSQGKQGEGEQYF. CDR3 DNA sequence: TGTGCCAGCAGCCAAGGTAAGCAGGGGGAAGGCGAGCAGTACTTC.

This chain links TRBV4-3 with TRBJ2-7; D perhaps matches TRBD2 (5 bases). Trimming pared 1 base from V and 8 bases from J, leaving 15 bases between. Germline loops: CDR1 LGHNA, CDR2 YSLEER. The CDR3 contains 14 residues. DNA of the CDR3: TGCGCCAGCAGCCAAGTAAGAGGGTTTGGTAAGCAGTACTTC. As protein: CASSQVRGFGKQYF.

The V and J genes are TRBV28 and TRBJ2-1, with 8 bases aligning to TRBD2. This CDR3 spans 15 amino acids. The trim removed 3 bases at V and 5 bases at J, leaving 6 bases unmatched. The germline gives CDR1 MDHEN, CDR2 SYDVKM. The CDR3 region has the DNA TGTGCCAGCAGTTTCCCAAGCGGGAGTCACAATGAGCAGTTCTTC. Protein sequence: CASSFPSGSHNEQFF.

The V gene is TRBV18, the J gene TRBJ2-7; D possibly corresponds to TRBD1 (5 bases). The V gene lost 3 bases and the J gene lost 5 bases, with 14 bases spanning the gap. CDR3 length: 14 amino acids. Germline V CDR1 and CDR2: KGHSH, LQKENI. The CDR3 sequence is CASSPVQGGNEQYF. The DNA of the CDR3 is TGTGCCAGCTCACCGGTCCAGGGTGGGAACGAGCAGTACTTC.

V usage is TRBV6-5 and J usage is TRBJ1-1, with 8 bases fitting TRBD1. Germline values: CDR1 MNHEY, CDR2 SVGAGI. The CDR3 loop spans 15 amino acids. The V and J ends lost 2 bases and 5 bases, in that order; junction bases with no gene match: 7. This chain's CDR3 is CASSYTDRGGTEAFF. The CDR3 DNA sequence: TGTGCCAGCAGTTACACTGACAGGGGTGGGACTGAAGCTTTCTTT.

The J gene is TRBJ2-3, the V gene TRBV7-9; 8 nucleotides line up with TRBD2. The CDR3 has 15 amino acids. Germline V CDR1 and CDR2: SEHNR, FQNEAQ (reference sequence). V was clipped by 0 bases and J by 4 bases; unmatched bases: 3. The CDR3 protein is CASSLASGAPDTQYF. CDR3 DNA: TGTGCCAGCAGCTTAGCTAGCGGGGCACCAGATACGCAGTATTTT.

The genes are TRBV7-9 and TRBJ1-3; D unresolved. There are 16 residues in the CDR3. Germline loops: CDR1 SEHNR, CDR2 FQNEAQ (reference sequence). The ends were cut back, 1 base at V and 3 bases at J, with 13 bases in the middle. This chain's CDR3 is CASSLERTLIGNTIYF. CDR3 in DNA: TGTGCCAGCAGCTTAGAGAGGACCCTGATTGGAAACACCATATATTTT.

The V and J genes are TRBV10-3 and TRBJ1-2, with TRBD1 identical over 8 bases. The ends lost 4 bases at V and 7 bases at J; junction bases unmatched: 8. The CDR3 consists of 14 residues. In germline, CDR1 is ENHRY, CDR2 SYGVKD. In DNA, the CDR3 is TGTGCCATCAGTGTAAATACAGGGGGAGCTGGCTACACCTTC. Translated, it gives CAISVNTGGAGYTF.

The chain recombines TRBV4-3 with TRBJ2-3; TRBD2 matches 14 bases. V lost 4 bases to trimming and J lost 6 bases; unmatched junction nucleotides: 6. The CDR3 consists of 16 residues. Per the germline V gene, CDR1 is LGHNA and CDR2 is YSLEER. Here the CDR3 reads CASSPTSGGVADTQYF. CDR3 bases: TGCGCCAGCAGCCCGACTAGCGGGGGGGTGGCCGATACGCAGTATTTT.